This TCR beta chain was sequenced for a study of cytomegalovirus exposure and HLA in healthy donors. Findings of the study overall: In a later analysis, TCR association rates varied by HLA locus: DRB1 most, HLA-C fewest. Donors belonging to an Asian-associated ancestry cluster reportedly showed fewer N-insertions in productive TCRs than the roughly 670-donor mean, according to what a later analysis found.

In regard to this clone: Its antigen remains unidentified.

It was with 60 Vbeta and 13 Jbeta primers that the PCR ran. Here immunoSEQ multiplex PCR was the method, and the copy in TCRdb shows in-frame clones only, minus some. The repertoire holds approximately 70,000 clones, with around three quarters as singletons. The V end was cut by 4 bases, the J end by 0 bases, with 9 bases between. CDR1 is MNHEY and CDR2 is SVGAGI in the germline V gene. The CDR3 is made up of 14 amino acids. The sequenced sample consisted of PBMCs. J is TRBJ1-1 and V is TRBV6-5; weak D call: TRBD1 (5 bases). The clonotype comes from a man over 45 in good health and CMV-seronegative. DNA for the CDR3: TGTGCCAGCAGTTTCCAGGGCTTGAACACTGAAGCTTTCTTT. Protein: CASSFQGLNTEAFF.